This TCR beta chain emerged from a study of graft-versus-host responses after intestinal transplantation. Study results and caveats: Investigators detected GvH clones in recipient marrow, with some emerging earlier in ileum or blood.

As to this clone: No antigen is known for it.

Using immunoSEQ multiplex PCR, the repertoire was profiled, and TCRdb retains in-frame clones only, with some absent. The sample comprises about 94,000 clones, over 75% of which are singletons, and 0.5% rests with the top ten. Trimming removed 1 base from V and 5 bases from J, with 9 bases in between. The CDR3 contains 15 residues. The V gene's germline CDR1 is MGHRA and CDR2 YSYEKL. The clonotype was recovered from a human donor who received an intestinal transplant. The chain is built from TRBV4-1 and TRBJ1-6, with D possibly being TRBD1 (5 bases). This material consisted of unstimulated CD8+ T cells sorted from spleen or lymph node cells, taken before intestinal transplant. DNA for the CDR3: TGCGCCAGCAGCCAAGTCTTGACAGATAATTCACCCCTCCACTTT. Protein sequence: CASSQVLTDNSPLHF.